The 24 T cell receptor beta chains listed next were all sequenced from one sample in a study of T cell responses to AZD1222 COVID-19 vaccine. The method was immunoSEQ multiplex PCR; TCRdb's version includes in-frame clones alone and lacks a portion of them. The table includes roughly 48,000 clones, 89% detected once. The material was peripheral blood, obtained 28 days after the second AZD1222 dose. Receptor source: an adult who received the AZD1222 COVID-19 vaccine.

This clone was found once. The J gene is TRBJ2-5, the V gene TRBV7-8; 10 bases align to TRBD1. Germline CDR1 reads SGHVS; CDR2 reads FQNEAQ. The V segment lost 1 base and the J segment 5 bases; nucleotides outside the gene matches: 7. CDR3 length: 16 amino acids. The CDR3 nucleotides are TGTGCCAGCAGCTTAGATCCGACAGGGGGCAGGGAGACCCAGTACTTC. As protein: CASSLDPTGGRETQYF.

V and J are TRBV11-2 and TRBJ1-1, with unresolved D. Germline-derived CDR1 and CDR2 are SGHAT and FQNNGV. The CDR3 extends over 13 amino acids. The germline V and J ends were trimmed by 0 bases and 0 bases, with 2 bases remaining between them. The CDR3 DNA is TGTGCCAGCAGCTTAGATCTGAACACTGAAGCTTTCTTT. Amino acids: CASSLDLNTEAFF. Looking up the rest from reference TRBV11-2 and TRBJ1-1 gives the full variable domain: EAGVAQSPRYKIIEKRQSVAFWCNPISGHATLYWYQQILGQGPKLLIQFQNNGVVDDSQLPKDRFSAERLKGVDSTLKIQPAKLEDSAVYLCASSLDLNTEAFFGQGTRLTVV.

The chain has TRBV19 and TRBJ1-2; TRBD1 agrees at 8 bases. Germline CDR1 LNHDA, CDR2 SQIVND (reference sequence). V dropped 7 bases and J dropped 2; count of bases not matched to a gene: 9. CDR3 length: 15 residues. The CDR3 loop reads CASKETGVTNYGYTF. Written as DNA, the CDR3 is TGTGCCAGTAAAGAGACAGGGGTCACCAACTATGGCTACACCTTC.

The rearrangement uses TRBV5-1 and TRBJ1-1; perhaps TRBD1 as D (5 bases). The CDR3 sequence is 17 residues long. CDR1 is SGHRS and CDR2 is YFSETQ in the germline V gene. Trimming removed 8 bases from V and 0 bases from J, with 23 bases in between. DNA for the CDR3: TGCGCCAGTATAAAAGACAGAACTGGAGGGATGAACACTGAAGCTTTCTTT. Translation gives CASIKDRTGGMNTEAFF.

The chain combines TRBV28 with TRBJ2-7; no clear D gene. The V gene's germline CDR1 is MDHEN and CDR2 SYDVKM. The V end was cut by 10 bases, the J end by 1 base, with 11 bases between. The CDR3 runs 12 residues. The CDR3 nucleotides are TGTGCCACGACCCAGGATTCCTACGAGCAGTACTTC. Residues: CATTQDSYEQYF.

The chain carries TRBV27 and TRBJ1-2, with D uncertain. The CDR3 spans 13 residues. Trimming shortened V by 8 bases and J by 4 bases, and 14 bases separated the two germline ends. Looked up from germline, CDR1 is MNHEY and CDR2 is SMNVEV (reference sequence). Here the CDR3 DNA reads TGTGCCAGCCTCGGCGGGGATCCCTATGGCTACACCTTC. This gives the protein CASLGGDPYGYTF.

The count of this clone is one. V gene TRBV6-4 combines with J gene TRBJ1-1, with D possibly TRBD1 on 6 matching bases. The CDR3 runs 15 residues. Trimming removed 5 bases from V and 2 bases from J, with 15 bases in between. CDR1 is MRHNA and CDR2 is SNTAGT in the germline V gene. This CDR3 is CASSPEGTPNTEAFF. CDR3 nucleotide sequence: TGTGCCAGCAGTCCCGAGGGGACACCAAACACTGAAGCTTTCTTT.

The chain uses TRBV7-9 and TRBJ1-3, with D perhaps TRBD1 (6 bases). V was clipped by 5 bases and J by 1 base, with 15 bases between them. The CDR3 totals 16 residues. CDR1 and CDR2 (germline): SEHNR, FQNEAQ (reference sequence). The chain's CDR3 is CASSVRGGGSGNTIYF. CDR3 DNA sequence: TGTGCCAGCAGCGTAAGGGGGGGAGGTTCTGGAAACACCATATATTTT.

The CDR3 nucleotides read TGTGCCAGCAGCAACCCGGGTAGGGGACCAGAGCAGTACTTC. As protein: CASSNPGRGPEQYF. This chain uses TRBV9 with TRBJ2-7; TRBD1 or TRBD2 may be the D gene (5 bases each). V lost 4 bases and J lost 7, with 18 bases in between. Germline V gives CDR1 SGDLS, CDR2 YYNGEE. The CDR3 runs 14 residues. Drawing the rest from reference TRBV9 and TRBJ2-7, the complete variable domain is DSGVTQTPKHLITATGQRVTLRCSPRSGDLSVYWYQQSLDQGLQFLIQYYNGEERAKGNILERFSAQQFPDLHSELNLSSLELGDSALYFCASSNPGRGPEQYFGPGTRLTVT.

This rearrangement joins TRBV28 to TRBJ2-7; tentatively, D is TRBD1 (5 bases). Germline CDR1 and CDR2: MDHEN and SYDVKM. This CDR3 region has 14 residues. V shed 8 bases and J shed 4 bases, with 18 bases lying between them. The CDR3 loop is CASRAGRMKYEQYF. The CDR3 bases are TGTGCCAGCCGAGCAGGGCGGATGAAGTACGAGCAGTACTTC.

In nucleotides, the CDR3 is TGTGCCAGCATCACGACGGTGCACTATGGCTACACCTTC. This translates into CASITTVHYGYTF. V gene TRBV21-1 combines with J gene TRBJ1-2. TRBV21-1 corresponds to a pseudogene. The CDR3 is made up of 13 amino acids.

V and J are TRBV5-6 and TRBJ1-2; the D is unclear. CDR3 length equals 14 residues. The V and J ends lost 7 bases and 4 bases respectively, with 17 bases between them. The germline V gene encodes CDR1 SGHDT and CDR2 YYEEEE. The CDR3 protein is CASRKASDSYGYTF. The CDR3 nucleotides read TGTGCCAGCCGTAAGGCCTCGGACTCCTATGGCTACACCTTC.

The genes are TRBV7-8 and TRBJ1-2, with 7 bases identical to TRBD1. The CDR3 contains 18 residues. The V gene end was trimmed by 1 base and the J gene end by 2 bases; junction bases not matched to a gene: 13. CDR1 and CDR2 from the germline V gene are SGHVS and FQNEAQ. The CDR3 is CASSLVLMGQQGNYGYTF. CDR3 bases: TGTGCCAGCAGCTTAGTCCTAATGGGACAGCAGGGGAACTATGGCTACACCTTC.

The rearrangement links TRBV29-1 to TRBJ1-2; possibly TRBD1 for D (6 bases). V lost 4 bases and J 4 bases, leaving 10 bases between the germline ends. The length of the CDR3 is 12 residues. Per germline, CDR1 SQVTM and CDR2 ANQGSEA. CDR3: CSVVVRGYGYTF. For the CDR3, the DNA is TGCAGCGTTGTCGTCAGGGGCTATGGCTACACCTTC. The full variable domain, in which reference TRBV29-1 and TRBJ1-2 provide the parts outside the CDR3, is SAVISQKPSRDICQRGTSLTIQCQVDSQVTMMFWYRQQPGQSLTLIATANQGSEATYESGFVIDKFPISRPNLTFSTLTVSNMSPEDSSIYLCSVVVRGYGYTFGSGTRLTVV.

V gene TRBV6-1 combines with J gene TRBJ2-7; 8 bases fit TRBD1. The germline V gene encodes CDR1 MNHNS and CDR2 SASEGT. V lost 2 bases to trimming and J lost 7 bases; unmatched junction nucleotides: 7. This CDR3 comprises 14 residues. The CDR3 protein is CASSEPQGAEEQYF. The CDR3 region has the DNA TGTGCCAGCAGTGAACCCCAGGGGGCGGAGGAGCAGTACTTC.

The chain combines TRBV9 with TRBJ2-2; the D gene is possibly TRBD1 (6 bases). Per the germline V gene, CDR1 is SGDLS and CDR2 is YYNGEE. This CDR3 contains 14 residues. The V and J ends lost 0 bases and 6 bases respectively, with 9 bases between them. The CDR3 protein is CASSVVGGSGELFF. CDR3 in DNA: TGTGCCAGCAGCGTAGTAGGGGGATCCGGGGAGCTGTTTTTT.

The chain combines TRBV4-2 with TRBJ2-5; 10 nucleotides align to TRBD2. CDR3 length: 18 residues. Looked up from germline, CDR1 is LGHNA and CDR2 is YNFKEQ. V was pared by 4 bases and J by 5 bases, with 16 bases of the junction left unmatched. The CDR3 sequence: CASSRYSSGRGGQETQYF. In DNA form, the CDR3 reads TGTGCCAGCAGCCGATATTCTAGCGGGAGAGGCGGGCAGGAGACCCAGTACTTC.

The chain links TRBV5-1 to TRBJ2-5; D might be TRBD1 (6 bases). Trimming pared 4 bases from V and 2 bases from J, leaving 12 bases between. Germline-derived CDR1 and CDR2 are SGHRS and YFSETQ. This CDR3 contains 14 residues. CDR3 in amino acids: CASSPHGQQETQYF. CDR3 sequence (DNA): TGCGCCAGCAGCCCTCACGGACAGCAAGAGACCCAGTACTTC.

This clone is a singleton in its sample. This rearrangement joins TRBV6-5 to TRBJ1-5, with 10 bases fitting TRBD1. CDR1 and CDR2 (germline): MNHEY, SVGAGI. V shed 2 bases, J shed 10 bases, and the junction held 5 bases outside the gene matches. The CDR3 is made up of 14 amino acids. CDR3 sequence: CASSYGTGEYPQHF. In DNA, the CDR3 is TGTGCCAGCAGTTACGGGACAGGGGAGTACCCCCAGCATTTT.

This chain connects TRBV27 to TRBJ1-6; D gene unclear. Germline assignment: CDR1 MNHEY and CDR2 SMNVEV (reference sequence). Trimming took off 1 base at V and 8 bases at J, with 15 bases between the two ends. This CDR3 has 16 amino acids. In nucleotides, the CDR3 is TGTGCCAGCAGTTTATTCGTCAGTTTGAGGCATTCACCCCTCCACTTT. It yields the protein CASSLFVSLRHSPLHF.

The rearrangement uses TRBV2 and TRBJ2-5; 14 bases line up with TRBD2. CDR1 is SNHLY and CDR2 is FYNNEI in the germline V gene. V was pared by 7 bases and J by 5 bases, with 6 bases of the junction left unmatched. This CDR3 has 15 amino acids. CDR3 sequence (DNA): TGTGCCAGCACCGGACTAGCGGGGGGCCTGGAGACCCAGTACTTC. Protein: CASTGLAGGLETQYF.

V and J are TRBV6-2 or TRBV6-3 and TRBJ2-2, with TRBD2 matching over 11 bases. Germline V gene sequence: CDR1 MNHEY, CDR2 SVGEGT. After removal of 0 bases from V and 5 bases from J, the junction contained 8 bases not matched to a gene. The length of the CDR3 is 18 residues. Written as DNA, the CDR3 is TGTGCCAGCAGTTACTCAGGAACTAGCGGGAGAGGAACCGGGGAGCTGTTTTTT. The encoded protein is CASSYSGTSGRGTGELFF.

This clone was seen once. This sequence joins TRBV5-1 and TRBJ2-4; 8 bases match TRBD2. Germline trimming cut 1 base from V and 10 bases from J; bases unmatched to any gene: 7. The CDR3 is made up of 14 amino acids. In germline, CDR1 is SGHRS, CDR2 YFSETQ. CDR3 residues: CASSLLAGSWIQYF. DNA for the CDR3: TGCGCCAGCAGCTTGTTAGCGGGATCGTGGATTCAGTACTTC.

The rearrangement joins TRBV19 to TRBJ2-4; D perhaps matches TRBD1 (6 bases). This CDR3 has 13 residues. Trimming pared 8 bases from V and 8 bases from J, leaving 16 bases between. Germline-derived CDR1 and CDR2 are LNHDA and SQIVND (reference sequence). The CDR3 here is CASRSEAGDIQYF. CDR3 coding DNA: TGTGCCAGTCGATCAGAGGCAGGGGACATTCAGTACTTC.